This T cell receptor (beta chain) comes out of a study of blood T cell repertoires in COVID-19. About the study: COVID-19 samples, acute and convalescent, were from the United States, Italy and Spain. PBMCs, B-cell-depleted T cells, or T cells were the source of the cDNA or gDNA that made up the material.

As originally analysed: Cell counts per sample came from amplifying reference gene primers. Method: immunoSEQ multiplex PCR; TCRdb's copy keeps in-frame clones and lacks some. V and J calls and clone size are given by that table; D and trimming were obtained from the DNA. The data show under 250,000 clones, over 60% seen once. Sequencing used peripheral blood. The clonotype originates from a woman in her 70s with acute or convalescent COVID-19.

The CDR3 sequence is CASSQEITANTEAFF. The CDR3 DNA follows: TGTGCCAGCAGCCAAGAAATAACAGCGAACACTGAAGCTTTCTTT. V and J are TRBV3-1 (or the pseudogene TRBV3-2) and TRBJ1-1; D ambiguous. The CDR3 runs to 15 residues. Germline lookup yields CDR1 LGHDT and CDR2 YNNKEL (reference sequence). V lost 0 bases, J lost 1 base, and 9 bases lay in between.